These 22 T cell receptor beta chains share one sample of origin, sequenced in a study of blood T cell repertoires in COVID-19 (dated by TCRdb to the early 2020s). Library preparation employed the immunoSEQ multiplex PCR assay. TCRdb holds this immuneACCESS table with in-frame rearrangements only. Some clones are missing; in checked studies, unresolved V genes explain under half, and the rest has no known cause. The sample data list about 320,000 clones, and 80% to 90% of these were observed just once. Over 4.5% of the sample belongs to the ten largest clones. Specimen: PBMCs or T cells enriched from blood (not recorded which). The receptors were gathered from a man aged 30 to 39 who had recovered from COVID-19.

The J gene is TRBJ1-6, the V gene TRBV6-6; D is unclear. CDR1 MNHNY and CDR2 SVGAGI come from the germline V gene (reference sequence). The ends were cut back, 0 bases at V and 15 bases at J, with 9 bases in the middle. The CDR3 has 12 residues. The CDR3, as DNA: TGTGCCAGCAGTTACTCGGCCCAGGTCCTCCACTTT. Translated: CASSYSAQVLHF.

The chain is built from TRBV4-1 and TRBJ1-5; D is undetermined. Trimming removed 1 base at V and 1 base at J, with 14 bases between. Germline loops: CDR1 MGHRA, CDR2 YSYEKL. This CDR3 spans 17 amino acids. The CDR3: CASSQGRTYSSNQPQHF. CDR3 bases: TGCGCCAGCAGCCAAGGAAGGACTTACAGCAGCAATCAGCCCCAGCATTTT.

The J gene is TRBJ2-7, the V gene TRBV19; D may be TRBD1 (6 bases). CDR3 length: 13 amino acids. Trimming took off 4 bases at V and 5 bases at J, with 12 bases between the two ends. In germline, CDR1 is LNHDA, CDR2 SQIVND (reference sequence). CDR3 sequence reads: CASSTRQDDEQYF. In DNA, the CDR3 is TGTGCCAGTAGTACTCGACAGGATGACGAGCAGTACTTC.

This chain connects TRBV28 to TRBJ2-7; perhaps TRBD1 as D (6 bases). The CDR3 is 15 amino acids. V was clipped by 4 bases and J by 2 bases, with 15 bases between them. CDR1 MDHEN and CDR2 SYDVKM come from the germline V gene. Here the CDR3 reads CASSSLGTSTYEQYF. In nucleotides, the CDR3 is TGTGCCAGCAGTTCCCTCGGGACATCCACCTACGAGCAGTACTTC.

The chain recombines TRBV20-1 with TRBJ1-1; D perhaps matches TRBD1 (5 bases). Germline V lookup: CDR1 DFQATT, CDR2 SNEGSKA (reference sequence). The V gene lost 5 bases and the J gene lost 8 bases, with 12 bases spanning the gap. The CDR3 consists of 11 residues. The CDR3 loop reads CSAGGGREAFF. In DNA form, the CDR3 reads TGCAGTGCTGGGGGGGGTAGAGAAGCTTTCTTT.

This rearrangement joins TRBV6-5 to TRBJ2-7, with a tentative D call TRBD2 (6 bases). Trimming stripped 5 bases from V and 6 bases from J, with 20 bases between. Germline CDR1 reads MNHEY; CDR2 reads SVGAGI. The CDR3 has 15 amino acids. The CDR3 DNA is TGTGCCAGCAGTCTTTGCGGGGAAGGGCCCTGCGAGCAGTACTTC. This encodes CASSLCGEGPCEQYF.

The V gene is TRBV5-4, the J gene TRBJ2-1; TRBD1 agrees at 12 bases. CDR3 length: 15 amino acids. The V segment lost 0 bases and the J segment 10 bases; nucleotides outside the gene matches: 5. Looked up from germline, CDR1 is SGHNT and CDR2 is YYREEE (reference sequence). The CDR3: CASSLVGTGGREQFF. The CDR3 DNA reads TGTGCCAGCAGCTTGGTTGGGACAGGGGGCAGGGAGCAGTTCTTC.

This chain uses TRBV20-1 with TRBJ2-1; a weak D match, TRBD1 (5 bases). The length of the CDR3 is 15 residues. V gave up 3 bases and J gave up 0 bases, with 12 bases separating them. In germline, CDR1 is DFQATT, CDR2 SNEGSKA (reference sequence). The CDR3: CSASLGANSYNEQFF. The DNA for the CDR3 is TGCAGTGCTAGTTTAGGGGCAAACTCCTACAATGAGCAGTTCTTC.

The gene calls are TRBV7-2 and TRBJ2-2, with D unresolved. Per germline, CDR1 SGHTA and CDR2 FQGNSA. The length of the CDR3 is 12 residues. Trimming removed 5 bases at V and 3 bases at J, with 4 bases between. For the CDR3, the DNA is TGTGCCAGCAGCCAGTACACCGGGGAGCTGTTTTTT. Translated, it gives CASSQYTGELFF. Drawing the rest from reference TRBV7-2 and TRBJ2-2, the complete variable domain is GAGVSQSPSNKVTEKGKDVELRCDPISGHTALYWYRQSLGQGLEFLIYFQGNSAPDKSGLPSDRFSAERTGGSVSTLTIQRTQQEDSAVYLCASSQYTGELFFGEGSRLTVL.

The chain employs TRBV27 and TRBJ2-2; D remains ambiguous. The CDR3 covers 11 residues. Trimming removed 6 bases at V and 6 bases at J, with 5 bases between. The germline CDR1 and CDR2 sequences are MNHEY and SMNVEV (reference sequence). This CDR3 is CASSEAGELFF. CDR3 DNA sequence: TGTGCCAGCAGCGAGGCCGGGGAGCTGTTTTTT.

The V call is TRBV11-1, the J call TRBJ2-7, with 12 bases matching TRBD1. The CDR3 is 16 amino acids. Germline V gene data show CDR1 as SGHAT and CDR2 as FQDESV (reference sequence). V lost 5 bases, J lost 2 bases, and 7 bases stayed unmatched. CDR3 amino acids: CASSRTGTGGAYEQYF. For the CDR3, the DNA is TGTGCCAGCAGCCGAACGGGGACAGGGGGCGCCTACGAGCAGTACTTC.

The rearrangement links TRBV19 to TRBJ2-3; 7 nucleotides align to TRBD2. V gave up 7 bases and J gave up 1 base; unmatched junction bases: 5. There are 14 residues in the CDR3. Germline CDR1 and CDR2: LNHDA and SQIVND (reference sequence). CDR3 sequence: CASTPTSRTDTQYF. The CDR3 bases are TGTGCCAGTACCCCGACTAGCCGCACAGATACGCAGTATTTT.

The rearrangement links TRBV9 to TRBJ1-6; D is unresolved. With 0 bases removed from V and 0 bases from J, the gap between germline ends came to 4 bases. This CDR3 comprises 15 residues. Per germline, CDR1 SGDLS and CDR2 YYNGEE. CDR3 amino acids: CASSVAGSYNSPLHF. The CDR3 DNA sequence: TGTGCCAGCAGCGTAGCCGGCTCCTATAATTCACCCCTCCACTTT.

The chain employs TRBV6-2 or TRBV6-3 and TRBJ1-5; 7 bases fit TRBD1. The junction had 14 bases not matched to a gene; V was cut back by 2 bases and J by 4 bases. The germline V gene has CDR1 MNHEY and CDR2 SVGEGT. This CDR3 is built from 18 residues. For the CDR3, the DNA is TGTGCCAGCAGTTACGAGCCGAGAGGGGGCGTAAGGAATCAGCCCCAGCATTTT. Encoded protein: CASSYEPRGGVRNQPQHF.

The V and J genes are TRBV3-1 (or the pseudogene TRBV3-2) and TRBJ1-3; unclear D gene. V shed 1 base and J shed 0 bases, with 7 bases lying between them. The CDR3 runs to 15 residues. Germline loops: CDR1 LGHDT, CDR2 YNNKEL (reference sequence). CDR3 residues: CASSQGRGSGNTIYF. CDR3 nucleotides: TGTGCCAGCAGCCAAGGCCGGGGCTCTGGAAACACCATATATTTT.

Only one count was recorded for this clone. The chain recombines TRBV27 with TRBJ1-5, with a weak D call TRBD1 (5 bases). The V gene's germline CDR1 is MNHEY and CDR2 SMNVEV (reference sequence). CDR3 size: 19 residues. With 6 bases removed from V and 0 bases from J, the gap between germline ends came to 24 bases. The DNA of the CDR3 is TGTGCCAGCAGGGGCACCGCGGGGGGAGGGCTCTATAGCAATCAGCCCCAGCATTTT. Protein product: CASRGTAGGGLYSNQPQHF.

The rearrangement links TRBV18 to TRBJ1-2, with D hard to call. V was cut by 1 base and J by 7 bases, with 10 bases left in between. Germline V gene lookup returns CDR1 KGHSH and CDR2 LQKENI. The CDR3 has 13 amino acids. CDR3 loop: CASSPLEEGGYTF. The CDR3 DNA reads as TGTGCCAGCTCACCACTAGAGGAGGGTGGCTACACCTTC.

V is TRBV27 and J is TRBJ2-7; TRBD1 aligns across 7 bases. Germline V lookup: CDR1 MNHEY, CDR2 SMNVEV (reference sequence). V was clipped by 5 bases and J by 0 bases; unmatched bases: 10. The CDR3 extends over 16 amino acids. The CDR3 DNA is TGTGCCAGCAGTCCCTCAGGGGGTATAAGCTCCTACGAGCAGTACTTC. Encoded protein: CASSPSGGISSYEQYF.

V gene TRBV2 combines with J gene TRBJ1-6; tentative D call: TRBD1 (5 bases). Germline V gene lookup returns CDR1 SNHLY and CDR2 FYNNEI. The CDR3 is 15 amino acids. V dropped 7 bases and J dropped 0 bases, with 10 bases sitting between them. This CDR3 is CASMSGNSYNSPLHF. The CDR3 nucleotides read TGTGCCAGCATGTCAGGGAACTCCTATAATTCACCCCTCCACTTT.

V gene TRBV3-1 (or the pseudogene TRBV3-2) combines with J gene TRBJ2-7; TRBD1 is a possible D gene (6 bases). This CDR3 spans 15 amino acids. The V gene lost 4 bases and the J gene lost 3 bases, with 16 bases spanning the gap. Germline values: CDR1 LGHDT, CDR2 YNNKEL (reference sequence). The DNA of the CDR3 is TGTGCCAGCAGCCTTCTGGACAGCTTGGGCTACGAGCAGTACTTC. Protein sequence: CASSLLDSLGYEQYF.

The chain carries TRBV11-2 and TRBJ1-2, with D possibly matching TRBD1 (5 bases). The CDR3 has 13 amino acids. The V gene lost 7 bases and the J gene lost 8 bases, with 17 bases spanning the gap. CDR1 is SGHAT and CDR2 is FQNNGV in the germline V gene. CDR3 in DNA: TGTGCCAGCACCTTGACAGCAGTTTTCGGCTACACCTTC. It encodes CASTLTAVFGYTF.

The chain employs TRBV11-2 and TRBJ1-5; the match to TRBD1 covers 7 bases. Trimming at V came to 1 base and at J to 4 bases, leaving 4 bases not matched to a gene. This CDR3 has 15 residues. Germline loops: CDR1 SGHAT, CDR2 FQNNGV. CDR3 loop: CASSLGTGPNQPQHF. In DNA, the CDR3 is TGTGCCAGCAGCTTAGGGACAGGACCGAATCAGCCCCAGCATTTT.